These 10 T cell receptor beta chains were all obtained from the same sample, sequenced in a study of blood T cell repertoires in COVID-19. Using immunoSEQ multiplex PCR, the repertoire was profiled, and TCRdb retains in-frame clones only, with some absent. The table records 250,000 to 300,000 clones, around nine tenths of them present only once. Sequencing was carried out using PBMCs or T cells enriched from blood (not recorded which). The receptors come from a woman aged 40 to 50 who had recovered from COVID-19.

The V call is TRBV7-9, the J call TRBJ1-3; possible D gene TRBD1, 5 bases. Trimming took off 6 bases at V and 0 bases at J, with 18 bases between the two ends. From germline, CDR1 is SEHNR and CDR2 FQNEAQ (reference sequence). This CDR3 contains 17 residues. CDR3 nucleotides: TGTGCCAGCAGAGCGTTAATTACAGGCAACTCTGGAAACACCATATATTTT. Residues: CASRALITGNSGNTIYF.

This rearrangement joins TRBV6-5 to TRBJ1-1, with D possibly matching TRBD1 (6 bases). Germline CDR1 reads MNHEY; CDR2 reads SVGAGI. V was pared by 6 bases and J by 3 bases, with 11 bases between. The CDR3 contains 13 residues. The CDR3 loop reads CASRSGEYTEAFF. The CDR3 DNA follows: TGTGCCAGCAGGTCAGGGGAGTACACTGAAGCTTTCTTT.

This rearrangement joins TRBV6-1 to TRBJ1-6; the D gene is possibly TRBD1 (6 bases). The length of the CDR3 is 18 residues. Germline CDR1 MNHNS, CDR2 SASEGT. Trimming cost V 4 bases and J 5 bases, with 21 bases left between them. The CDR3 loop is CASSAQGWGFSDNSPLHF. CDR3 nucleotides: TGTGCCAGCAGTGCACAGGGTTGGGGTTTTTCCGATAATTCACCCCTCCACTTT.

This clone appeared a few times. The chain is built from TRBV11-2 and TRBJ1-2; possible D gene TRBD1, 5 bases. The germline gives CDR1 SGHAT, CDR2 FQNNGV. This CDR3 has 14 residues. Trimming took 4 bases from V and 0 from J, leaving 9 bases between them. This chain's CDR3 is CASSSRTTNYGYTF. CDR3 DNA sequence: TGTGCCAGCAGCTCGAGGACAACTAACTATGGCTACACCTTC.

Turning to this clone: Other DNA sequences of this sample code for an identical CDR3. CDR3 nucleotides: TGTGCCAGCAGCTTGGGGGGAGCGTCATCCTACAATGAGCAGTTCTTC. It yields the protein CASSLGGASSYNEQFF. The V call is TRBV5-4, the J call TRBJ2-1, with a possible D match to TRBD2 (5 bases). Germline loops: CDR1 SGHNT, CDR2 YYREEE (reference sequence). The V end was cut by 0 bases, the J end by 1 base, with 11 bases between. The CDR3 extends over 16 amino acids.

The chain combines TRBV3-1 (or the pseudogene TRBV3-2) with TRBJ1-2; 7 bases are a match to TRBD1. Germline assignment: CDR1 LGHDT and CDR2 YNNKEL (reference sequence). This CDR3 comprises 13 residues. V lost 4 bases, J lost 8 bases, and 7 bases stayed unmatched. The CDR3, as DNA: TGTGCCAGCAGCCGGGACAGTCTTATGGGCTACACCTTC. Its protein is CASSRDSLMGYTF.

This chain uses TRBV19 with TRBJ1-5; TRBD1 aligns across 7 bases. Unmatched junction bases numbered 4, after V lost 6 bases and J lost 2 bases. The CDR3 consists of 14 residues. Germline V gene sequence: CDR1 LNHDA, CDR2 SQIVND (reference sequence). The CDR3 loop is CASSDRVGNQPQHF. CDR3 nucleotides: TGTGCCAGTAGCGACAGGGTCGGCAATCAGCCCCAGCATTTT.

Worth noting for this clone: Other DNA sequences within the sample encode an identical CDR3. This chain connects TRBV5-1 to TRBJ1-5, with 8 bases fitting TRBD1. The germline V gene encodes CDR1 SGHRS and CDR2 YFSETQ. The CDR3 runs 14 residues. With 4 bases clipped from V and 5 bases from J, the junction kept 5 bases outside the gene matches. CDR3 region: CASSVGQGDQPQHF. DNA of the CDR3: TGCGCCAGCAGCGTCGGACAGGGCGATCAGCCCCAGCATTTT.

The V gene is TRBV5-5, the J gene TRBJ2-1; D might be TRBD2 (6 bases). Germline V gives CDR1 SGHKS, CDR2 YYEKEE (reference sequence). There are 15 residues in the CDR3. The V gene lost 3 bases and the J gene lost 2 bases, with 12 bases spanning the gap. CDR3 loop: CASSSRGSTYNEQFF. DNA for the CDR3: TGTGCCAGCAGCTCCCGGGGGAGCACCTACAATGAGCAGTTCTTC.

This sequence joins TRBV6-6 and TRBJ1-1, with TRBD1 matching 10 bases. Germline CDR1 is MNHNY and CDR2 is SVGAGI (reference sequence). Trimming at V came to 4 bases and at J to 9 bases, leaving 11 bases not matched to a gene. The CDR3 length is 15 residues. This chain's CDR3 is CASSWPSTGGGKAFF. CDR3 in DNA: TGTGCCAGCAGTTGGCCCTCGACAGGGGGCGGAAAAGCTTTCTTT.